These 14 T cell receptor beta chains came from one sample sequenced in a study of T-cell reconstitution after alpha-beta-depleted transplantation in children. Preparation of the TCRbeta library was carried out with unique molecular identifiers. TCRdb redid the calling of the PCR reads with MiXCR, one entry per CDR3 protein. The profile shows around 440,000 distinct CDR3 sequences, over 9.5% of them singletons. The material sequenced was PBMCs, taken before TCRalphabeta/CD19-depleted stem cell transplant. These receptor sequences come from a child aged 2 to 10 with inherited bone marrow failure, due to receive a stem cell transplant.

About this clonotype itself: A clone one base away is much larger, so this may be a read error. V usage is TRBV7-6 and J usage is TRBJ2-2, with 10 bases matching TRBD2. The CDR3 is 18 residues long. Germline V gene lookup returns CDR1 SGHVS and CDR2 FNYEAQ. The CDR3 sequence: CASSLVNSGRPNTGVLFF. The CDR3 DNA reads TGTGCCAGCAGCTTAGTAAATAGCGGGAGGCCGAACACCGGGGTGCTGTTTTTT.

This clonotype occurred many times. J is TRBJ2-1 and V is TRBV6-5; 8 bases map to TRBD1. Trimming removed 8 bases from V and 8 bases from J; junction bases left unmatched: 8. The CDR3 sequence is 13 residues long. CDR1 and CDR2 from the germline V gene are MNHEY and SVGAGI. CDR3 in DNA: TGTGCCAGCGGGGGACAGGATGAGGATGAGCAGTTCTTC. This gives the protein CASGGQDEDEQFF.

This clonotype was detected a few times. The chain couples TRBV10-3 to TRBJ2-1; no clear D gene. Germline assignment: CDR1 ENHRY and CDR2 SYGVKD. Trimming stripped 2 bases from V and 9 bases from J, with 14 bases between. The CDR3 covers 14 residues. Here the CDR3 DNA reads TGTGCCATCAGTGAGACGACTCCCCTTCTTGAGCAGTTCTTC. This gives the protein CAISETTPLLEQFF.

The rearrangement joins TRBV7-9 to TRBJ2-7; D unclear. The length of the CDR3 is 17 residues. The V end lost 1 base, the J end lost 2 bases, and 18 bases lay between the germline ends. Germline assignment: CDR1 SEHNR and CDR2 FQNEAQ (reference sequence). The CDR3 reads CASSLGFTEDGAYEQYF. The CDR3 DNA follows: TGTGCCAGCAGCTTAGGATTCACCGAGGATGGGGCCTACGAGCAGTACTTC.

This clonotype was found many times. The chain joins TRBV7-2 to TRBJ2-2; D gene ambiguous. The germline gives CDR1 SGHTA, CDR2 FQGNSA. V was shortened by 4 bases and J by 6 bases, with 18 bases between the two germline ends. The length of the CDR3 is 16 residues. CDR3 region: CASSSTRSTIAGELFF. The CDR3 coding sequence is TGTGCCAGCAGCTCCACTCGTTCAACCATTGCCGGGGAGCTGTTTTTT. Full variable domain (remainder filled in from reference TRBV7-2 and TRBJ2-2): GAGVSQSPSNKVTEKGKDVELRCDPISGHTALYWYRQSLGQGLEFLIYFQGNSAPDKSGLPSDRFSAERTGGSVSTLTIQRTQQEDSAVYLCASSSTRSTIAGELFFGEGSRLTVL.

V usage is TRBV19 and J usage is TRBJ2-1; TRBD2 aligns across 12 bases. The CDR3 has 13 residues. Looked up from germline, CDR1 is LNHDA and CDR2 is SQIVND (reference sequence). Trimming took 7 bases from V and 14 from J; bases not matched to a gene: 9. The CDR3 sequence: CASIGLAGHPEFF. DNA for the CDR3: TGTGCCAGTATAGGACTAGCGGGACACCCGGAGTTCTTC.

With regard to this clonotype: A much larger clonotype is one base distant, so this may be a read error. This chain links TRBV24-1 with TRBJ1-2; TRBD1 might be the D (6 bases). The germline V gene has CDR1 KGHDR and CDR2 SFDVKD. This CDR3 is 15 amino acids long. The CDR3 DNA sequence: TGTGCCACCACTGATCCCCCCCGGGGGCACTATGGCTACACCTTC. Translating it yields CATTDPPRGHYGYTF.

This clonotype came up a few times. The CDR3 sequence: CASSQRNSGNTIYF. Here the CDR3 DNA reads TGTGCCAGTAGTCAACGGAACTCTGGAAACACCATATATTTT. The rearrangement joins TRBV19 to TRBJ1-3; D unclear. Germline V gives CDR1 LNHDA, CDR2 SQIVND (reference sequence). Trimming shortened V by 5 bases and J by 0 bases, and 8 bases separated the two germline ends. CDR3 length equals 14 residues.

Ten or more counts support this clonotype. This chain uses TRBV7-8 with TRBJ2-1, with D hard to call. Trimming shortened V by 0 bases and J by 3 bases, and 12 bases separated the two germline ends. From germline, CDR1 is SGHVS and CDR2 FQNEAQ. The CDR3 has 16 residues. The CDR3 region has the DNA TGTGCCAGCAGCTTAGCAGCACACTCCCACTACAATGAGCAGTTCTTC. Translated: CASSLAAHSHYNEQFF.

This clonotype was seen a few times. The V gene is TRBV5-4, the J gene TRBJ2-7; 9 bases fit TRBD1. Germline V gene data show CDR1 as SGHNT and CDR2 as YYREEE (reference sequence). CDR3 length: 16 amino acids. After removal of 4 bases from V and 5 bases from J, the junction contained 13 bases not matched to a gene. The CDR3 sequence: CASSDRQGGDSNEQYF. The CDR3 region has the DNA TGTGCCAGCAGCGACCGACAGGGGGGCGATTCTAACGAGCAGTACTTC. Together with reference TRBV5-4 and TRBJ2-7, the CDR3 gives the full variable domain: ETGVTQSPTHLIKTRGQQVTLRCSSQSGHNTVSWYQQALGQGPQFIFQYYREEENGRGNFPPRFSGLQFPNYSSELNVNALELDDSALYLCASSDRQGGDSNEQYFGPGTRLTVT.

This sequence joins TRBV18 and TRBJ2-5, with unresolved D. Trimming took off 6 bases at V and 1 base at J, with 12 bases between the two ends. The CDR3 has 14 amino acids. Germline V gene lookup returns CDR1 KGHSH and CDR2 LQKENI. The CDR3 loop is CASSPQLTQETQYF. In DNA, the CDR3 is TGTGCCAGCTCGCCCCAGCTCACCCAAGAGACCCAGTACTTC.

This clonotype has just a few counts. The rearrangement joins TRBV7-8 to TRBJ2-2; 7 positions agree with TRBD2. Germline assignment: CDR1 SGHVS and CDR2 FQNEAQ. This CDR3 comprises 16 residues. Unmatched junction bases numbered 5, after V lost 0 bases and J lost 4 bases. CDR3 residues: CASSLAMRGTTGELFF. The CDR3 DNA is TGTGCCAGCAGCTTAGCGATGCGGGGGACCACCGGGGAGCTGTTTTTT.

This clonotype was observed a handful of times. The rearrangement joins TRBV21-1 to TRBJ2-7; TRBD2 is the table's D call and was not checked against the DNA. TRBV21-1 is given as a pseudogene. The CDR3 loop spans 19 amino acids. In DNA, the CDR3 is TGTGCCAGCAGCAAAGATGTAAAAGGAGACCGGGACTACCCCTACGAGCAGTACTTC. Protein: CASSKDVKGDRDYPYEQYF.

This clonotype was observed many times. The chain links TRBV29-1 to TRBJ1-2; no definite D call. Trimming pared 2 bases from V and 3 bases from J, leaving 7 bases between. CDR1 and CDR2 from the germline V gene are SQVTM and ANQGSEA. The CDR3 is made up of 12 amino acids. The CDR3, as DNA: TGCAGCGTTGAACACGGGCACTATGGCTACACCTTC. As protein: CSVEHGHYGYTF.